Following are 30 T cell receptor beta chains from one sample sequenced in a study of cytomegalovirus exposure and HLA in healthy donors. This PCR relied on a set of 60 Vbeta primers and 13 Jbeta primers. TCRdb keeps only in-frame clones here, not all; method: immunoSEQ multiplex PCR. The sample includes 99,000 or so clones, 12% to 15% of them seen just once. Material: PBMCs. The receptor set was obtained from a female donor in good health and CMV-seronegative.

The chain links TRBV9 to TRBJ2-1; maybe TRBD2 (5 bases). Trimming pared 0 bases from V and 2 bases from J, leaving 9 bases between. The CDR3 has 15 residues. Per germline, CDR1 SGDLS and CDR2 YYNGEE. As DNA, the CDR3 is TGTGCCAGCAGCGTAGACGGGATCGCCTACAATGAGCAGTTCTTC. Protein sequence: CASSVDGIAYNEQFF.

J is TRBJ2-3 and V is TRBV18, with a tentative D call TRBD2 (5 bases). The CDR3 spans 14 residues. Between the trimmed V and J ends, which lost 6 bases and 4 bases, there was a span of 14 bases. Looked up from germline, CDR1 is KGHSH and CDR2 is LQKENI. This CDR3 reads CASSPNGAADTQYF. DNA of the CDR3: TGTGCCAGCTCCCCAAACGGAGCGGCAGATACGCAGTATTTT.

V gene TRBV14 combines with J gene TRBJ1-1, with a possible D match to TRBD1 (6 bases). Trimming took off 3 bases at V and 7 bases at J, with 12 bases between the two ends. The germline CDR1 and CDR2 sequences are SGHDN and FVKESK. This CDR3 is built from 13 residues. The CDR3 sequence is CASSQQGMGEAFF. Written as DNA, the CDR3 is TGTGCCAGCAGCCAGCAGGGGATGGGTGAAGCTTTCTTT.

This clone was detected a few times. This chain uses TRBV5-6 with TRBJ1-1; D is ambiguous. V dropped 0 bases and J dropped 5 bases, with 14 bases sitting between them. This CDR3 contains 15 residues. Germline assignment: CDR1 SGHDT and CDR2 YYEEEE. The CDR3 sequence is CASSLAFGRETEAFF. CDR3 DNA: TGTGCCAGCAGCTTGGCGTTCGGGAGGGAAACTGAAGCTTTCTTT.

V and J are TRBV15 and TRBJ1-1; TRBD1 aligns across 9 bases. Germline CDR1 reads LNHNV; CDR2 reads YYDKDF (reference sequence). There are 15 residues in the CDR3. Germline trimming cut 4 bases from V and 4 bases from J; bases unmatched to any gene: 7. The CDR3 nucleotides read TGTGCCACCAGCACCTCCCGACAGGGGGTCACTGAAGCTTTCTTT. Translation: CATSTSRQGVTEAFF.

Of note for this clone: Within the sample, other DNA sequences also encode this same CDR3. The V gene is TRBV6-5, the J gene TRBJ1-5; 10 bases are shared with TRBD1. The CDR3 covers 15 residues. V lost 7 bases to trimming and J lost 1 base; unmatched junction nucleotides: 4. CDR1 and CDR2 (germline): MNHEY, SVGAGI. The chain's CDR3 is CASTKDRGSNQPQHF. DNA of the CDR3: TGTGCCAGCACCAAGGACAGGGGGAGCAATCAGCCCCAGCATTTT.

In this sample, this clone turned up a few times. V gene TRBV19 combines with J gene TRBJ1-2; weak D call: TRBD1 (5 bases). There are 16 residues in the CDR3. V dropped 3 bases and J dropped 3 bases, with 17 bases sitting between them. Germline V gene data show CDR1 as LNHDA and CDR2 as SQIVND (reference sequence). CDR3 region: CASSIIPGQGYYGYTF. DNA for the CDR3: TGTGCCAGTAGTATTATCCCAGGGCAGGGTTACTATGGCTACACCTTC. Full variable domain (rest looked up from reference TRBV19 and TRBJ1-2): DGGITQSPKYLFRKEGQNVTLSCEQNLNHDAMYWYRQDPGQGLRLIYYSQIVNDFQKGDIAEGYSVSREKKESFPLTVTSAQKNPTAFYLCASSIIPGQGYYGYTFGSGTRLTVV.

J is TRBJ2-7 and V is TRBV15; the D gene is possibly TRBD1 (5 bases). CDR1 LNHNV and CDR2 YYDKDF come from the germline V gene (reference sequence). CDR3 length: 16 amino acids. Between the trimmed V and J ends, which lost 0 bases and 1 base, there was a span of 13 bases. This CDR3 reads CATSRDLFDSSYEQYF. CDR3 bases: TGTGCCACCAGCAGAGATCTATTCGACAGTTCCTACGAGCAGTACTTC.

The V call is TRBV7-2, the J call TRBJ1-6; D might be TRBD1 (5 bases). The CDR3 length is 16 residues. V was shortened by 4 bases and J by 5 bases, with 15 bases between the two germline ends. From germline, CDR1 is SGHTA and CDR2 FQGNSA. Here the CDR3 DNA reads TGTGCCAGCAGCTCCCGTAGGGGCTATAATAATTCACCCCTCCACTTT. Its protein product is CASSSRRGYNNSPLHF.

The chain combines TRBV9 with TRBJ1-4, with D hard to call. The CDR3 runs 14 residues. Trimming took off 0 bases at V and 4 bases at J, with 7 bases between the two ends. Looked up from germline, CDR1 is SGDLS and CDR2 is YYNGEE. The CDR3 DNA reads as TGTGCCAGCAGCGTAGCGGTTCATAATGAAAAACTGTTTTTT. Protein product: CASSVAVHNEKLFF.

The V call is TRBV9, the J call TRBJ2-3, with 12 bases aligning to TRBD2. Trimming took 1 base from V and 6 from J; bases not matched to a gene: 9. There are 17 residues in the CDR3. The germline gives CDR1 SGDLS, CDR2 YYNGEE. The CDR3 region is CASSVSRTSGTVDTQYF. In DNA form, the CDR3 reads TGTGCCAGCAGCGTATCCCGGACTAGCGGGACAGTTGATACGCAGTATTTT.

This clone was seen a few times. The CDR3 DNA sequence: TGTGCCAGCAGTGAGGGGGCCGACACCGGGGAGCTGTTTTTT. Amino acids: CASSEGADTGELFF. This chain links TRBV25-1 with TRBJ2-2; D is perhaps TRBD1 (6 bases). Germline CDR1 and CDR2: MGHDK and SYGVNS. The CDR3 runs to 14 residues. V gave up 3 bases and J gave up 3 bases, with 8 bases separating them.

The chain uses TRBV4-3 and TRBJ1-4; tentatively, D is TRBD1 (5 bases). Per the germline V gene, CDR1 is LGHNA and CDR2 is YSLEER. Trimming cost V 3 bases and J 3 bases, with 14 bases left between them. The CDR3 is 16 amino acids. CDR3: CASSQTFWGANEKLFF. The CDR3 DNA is TGCGCCAGCAGCCAGACATTTTGGGGGGCTAATGAAAAACTGTTTTTT.

The chain carries TRBV4-1 and TRBJ2-5, with 7 bases lining up with TRBD1. The V gene's germline CDR1 is MGHRA and CDR2 YSYEKL. After removal of 2 bases from V and 5 bases from J, the junction contained 11 bases not matched to a gene. There are 16 residues in the CDR3. The DNA for the CDR3 is TGCGCCAGCAGCCAACCTACCCACAGGGGTAAGGAGACCCAGTACTTC. Translated: CASSQPTHRGKETQYF.

Note on this clone: Sequence at one end of the junction differs from germline and may be a read error. The chain carries TRBV4-3 and TRBJ1-2, with D possibly matching TRBD1 (5 bases). CDR3 size: 14 residues. CDR1 and CDR2 (germline): LGHNA, YSLEER. The CDR3 nucleotides are TGCGCCAGCAGCCAAGAAAGGCTCGACAGATTCGCCTCCTTC. It translates to CASSQERLDRFASF.

The chain couples TRBV6-5 to TRBJ1-2, with 7 bases identical to TRBD1. This CDR3 is built from 13 residues. Germline lookup yields CDR1 MNHEY and CDR2 SVGAGI. V trimming: 5 bases; J trimming: 4 bases; junction bases outside the gene matches: 4. DNA for the CDR3: TGTGCCAGCAGTACCGGGACAGCCTATGGCTACACCTTC. This codes for CASSTGTAYGYTF.

This clone turned up a few times. The chain recombines TRBV5-4 with TRBJ2-1, with TRBD2 identical over 10 bases. The CDR3 consists of 15 residues. Germline V gene data show CDR1 as SGHNT and CDR2 as YYREEE (reference sequence). The V segment lost 6 bases and the J segment 4 bases; nucleotides outside the gene matches: 7. This CDR3 reads CASIASGSRYNEQFF. The CDR3 DNA is TGTGCCAGCATCGCTAGCGGGAGCAGGTACAATGAGCAGTTCTTC.

This clone was seen only a few times. The chain has TRBV4-3 and TRBJ1-5; a possible D gene is TRBD1 (5 bases). Germline lookup yields CDR1 LGHNA and CDR2 YSLEER. The CDR3 is made up of 14 amino acids. V lost 0 bases, J lost 4 bases, and 7 bases lay in between. CDR3: CASSQDAGNQPQHF. CDR3 nucleotides: TGCGCCAGCAGCCAAGACGCAGGGAATCAGCCCCAGCATTTT.

This clone was detected only a few times. This chain uses TRBV7-2 with TRBJ2-5; TRBD2 agrees at 11 bases. V gave up 5 bases and J gave up 5 bases; unmatched junction bases: 13. Germline CDR1 reads SGHTA; CDR2 reads FQGNSA. This CDR3 is 17 amino acids long. Written as DNA, the CDR3 is TGTGCCAGCAGCCAATTTAGCGGGGGGGCGAGATACGAGACCCAGTACTTC. Its protein product is CASSQFSGGARYETQYF.

This clone has a handful of counts. The gene calls are TRBV19 and TRBJ2-6, with 10 bases that match TRBD1. Trimming removed 7 bases from V and 0 bases from J; junction bases left unmatched: 6. Germline V gives CDR1 LNHDA, CDR2 SQIVND (reference sequence). The CDR3 covers 17 residues. The CDR3 here is CASKGTGASSGANVLTF. CDR3 bases: TGTGCCAGTAAGGGGACAGGGGCCTCCTCTGGGGCCAACGTCCTGACTTTC.

CDR3: CASSEGANTEAFF. The CDR3 DNA reads as TGTGCCAGCAGTGAGGGGGCGAACACTGAAGCTTTCTTT. The gene calls are TRBV6-4 and TRBJ1-1, with D possibly matching TRBD1 (6 bases). CDR3 size: 13 residues. V gave up 3 bases and J gave up 1 base, with 6 bases separating them. Germline V gives CDR1 MRHNA, CDR2 SNTAGT.

This clone turned up a few times. This chain connects TRBV27 to TRBJ2-2; weak D call: TRBD1 (5 bases). This CDR3 region has 14 residues. V lost 6 bases to trimming and J lost 0 bases, with 8 bases between them. Per germline, CDR1 MNHEY and CDR2 SMNVEV (reference sequence). The CDR3 sequence: CASRIGANTGELFF. CDR3 nucleotide sequence: TGTGCCAGCAGGATAGGGGCGAACACCGGGGAGCTGTTTTTT.

This clone was observed a few times. The rearrangement links TRBV5-4 to TRBJ1-1, with 8 bases matching TRBD1. The CDR3 is 16 amino acids. Looked up from germline, CDR1 is SGHNT and CDR2 is YYREEE (reference sequence). The junction had 6 bases not matched to a gene; V was cut back by 1 base and J by 1 base. The CDR3 DNA reads TGTGCCAGCAGCTTGAAGCAGGGGGCTGGGAACACTGAAGCTTTCTTT. The encoded protein is CASSLKQGAGNTEAFF.

This clone was observed a single time. The chain has TRBV6-4 and TRBJ2-2; D gene ambiguous. The CDR3 extends over 14 amino acids. Germline assignment: CDR1 MRHNA and CDR2 SNTAGT. Trimming took off 0 bases at V and 2 bases at J, with 4 bases between the two ends. In DNA form, the CDR3 reads TGTGCCAGCAGTGACTCCTTTAACACCGGGGAGCTGTTTTTT. It specifies CASSDSFNTGELFF.

This clone has more than one count but fewer than ten. The V call is TRBV30, the J call TRBJ1-1; TRBD1 might be the D (6 bases). The CDR3 length is 13 residues. V dropped 4 bases and J dropped 1 base, with 10 bases sitting between them. Per the germline V gene, CDR1 is GTSNPN and CDR2 is SVGIG (reference sequence). CDR3 loop: CAWNEGQNTEAFF. In DNA form, the CDR3 reads TGTGCCTGGAATGAGGGACAGAACACTGAAGCTTTCTTT.

This clone was detected a few times. The CDR3 region is CASSETATNEKLFF. The CDR3, as DNA: TGTGCCAGCAGCGAGACAGCAACTAATGAAAAACTGTTTTTT. The J gene is TRBJ1-4, the V gene TRBV6-6, with D tentatively TRBD1 (5 bases). The germline V gene has CDR1 MNHNY and CDR2 SVGAGI (reference sequence). The CDR3 is made up of 14 amino acids. Trimming stripped 6 bases from V and 0 bases from J, with 8 bases between.

In regard to this clone: The junction does not match germline at one end; this may be a read error. The chain links TRBV4-3 to TRBJ2-3; the D gene is possibly TRBD2 (6 bases). CDR1 LGHNA and CDR2 YSLEER come from the germline V gene. This CDR3 region has 15 residues. CDR3 protein: CASSQDLTSTDTQYF. The DNA for the CDR3 is TGCGCCAGCAGCCAAGACCTTACTAGCACGGATACGCAGTATTTT.

The rearrangement uses TRBV5-1 and TRBJ2-3, with 8 bases lining up with TRBD2. CDR1 is SGHRS, CDR2 YFSETQ, per germline. V lost 1 base, J lost 5 bases, and 6 bases stayed unmatched. This CDR3 is built from 15 residues. The CDR3 is CASSLIQREQDTQYF. CDR3 coding DNA: TGCGCCAGCAGCTTGATCCAGCGGGAGCAAGATACGCAGTATTTT.

The chain couples TRBV2 to TRBJ1-4; a weak D match, TRBD1 (5 bases). The CDR3 spans 18 residues. Per the germline V gene, CDR1 is SNHLY and CDR2 is FYNNEI. Trimming removed 4 bases at V and 0 bases at J, with 18 bases between. The CDR3 DNA reads as TGTGCCAGCAGTGTTGGGGCACTCGGGCTTGCAACTAATGAAAAACTGTTTTTT. Amino acids: CASSVGALGLATNEKLFF.

This sequence joins TRBV5-1 and TRBJ1-1; 8 bases match TRBD1. Trimming at V came to 4 bases and at J to 0 bases, leaving 5 bases not matched to a gene. Germline V CDR1 and CDR2: SGHRS, YFSETQ. The CDR3 extends over 15 amino acids. The CDR3 is CASSGPGQVNTEAFF. CDR3 nucleotides: TGCGCCAGCAGCGGACCGGGACAGGTGAACACTGAAGCTTTCTTT. The full variable domain, in which reference TRBV5-1 and TRBJ1-1 provide the parts outside the CDR3, is KAGVTQTPRYLIKTRGQQVTLSCSPISGHRSVSWYQQTPGQGLQFLFEYFSETQRNKGNFPGRFSGRQFSNSRSEMNVSTLELGDSALYLCASSGPGQVNTEAFFGQGTRLTVV.